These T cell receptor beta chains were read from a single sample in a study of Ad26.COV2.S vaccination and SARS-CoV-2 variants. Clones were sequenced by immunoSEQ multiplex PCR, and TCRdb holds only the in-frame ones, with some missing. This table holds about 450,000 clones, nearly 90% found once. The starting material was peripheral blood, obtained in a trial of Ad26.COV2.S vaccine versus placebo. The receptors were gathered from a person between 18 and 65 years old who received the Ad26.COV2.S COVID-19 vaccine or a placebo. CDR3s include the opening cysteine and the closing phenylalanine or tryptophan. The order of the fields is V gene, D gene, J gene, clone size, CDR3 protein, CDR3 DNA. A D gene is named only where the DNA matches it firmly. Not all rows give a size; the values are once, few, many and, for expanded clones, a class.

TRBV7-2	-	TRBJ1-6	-	CASSLLALTGSPLHF	TGTGCCAGCAGCTTATTGGCGCTTACTGGTTCACCCCTCCACTTT
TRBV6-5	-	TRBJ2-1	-	CASSRQAGAYNEQFF	TGTGCCAGCAGTCGACAGGCGGGGGCCTACAATGAGCAGTTCTTC
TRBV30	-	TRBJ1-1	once	CAWGGMNTEAFF	TGTGCCTGGGGGGGCATGAACACTGAAGCTTTCTTT
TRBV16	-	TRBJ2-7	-	CASSSQYEQYF	TGTGCCAGCAGCTCCCAGTACGAGCAGTACTTC
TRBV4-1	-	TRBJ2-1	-	CASSQDWRPLYNEQFF	TGCGCCAGCAGCCAAGATTGGAGGCCTCTCTACAATGAGCAGTTCTTC
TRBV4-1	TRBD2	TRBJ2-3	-	CASSSRGGSGDTQYF	TGCGCCAGCAGCTCGCGCGGGGGGTCGGGAGATACGCAGTATTTT
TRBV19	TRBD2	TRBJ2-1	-	CASSIGGGAYPYNEQFF	TGTGCCAGTAGTATTGGCGGGGGGGCCTATCCGTACAATGAGCAGTTCTTC
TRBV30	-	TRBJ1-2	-	CAWTKSSRDGTNYGYTF	TGTGCCTGGACCAAATCTAGTAGGGACGGAACTAACTATGGCTACACCTTC
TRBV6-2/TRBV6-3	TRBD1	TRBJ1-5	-	CASSYSYRGQQPQHF	TGTGCCAGCAGTTACTCGTACAGGGGGCAACAGCCCCAGCATTTT
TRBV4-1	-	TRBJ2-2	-	CASSQDPGYTGELFF	TGCGCCAGCAGCCAAGATCCCGGATACACCGGGGAGCTGTTTTTT
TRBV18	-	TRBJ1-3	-	CASSRQQGVSSGNTIYF	TGTGCCAGCTCACGGCAACAGGGCGTCAGCTCTGGAAACACCATATATTTT
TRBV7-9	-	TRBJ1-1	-	CASSLGGEGTEAFF	TGTGCCAGCAGCTTAGGCGGGGAAGGTACTGAAGCTTTCTTT
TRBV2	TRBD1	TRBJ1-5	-	CASRTGQWQPQHF	TGTGCCAGCAGGACAGGGCAGTGGCAGCCCCAGCATTTT
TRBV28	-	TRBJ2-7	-	CASSFLSSSYEQYF	TGTGCCAGCAGTTTCTTATCATCCTCCTACGAGCAGTACTTC
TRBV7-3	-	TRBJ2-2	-	CASSPLSASGELFF	TGTGCCAGCAGCCCACTTTCGGCGTCCGGGGAGCTGTTTTTT
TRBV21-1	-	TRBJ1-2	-	CASSNPGQEPANYGYTF	TGTGCCAGCAGCAACCCAGGACAGGAACCAGCTAACTATGGCTACACCTTC
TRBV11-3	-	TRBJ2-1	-	CASSSVLADDDNEQFF	TGTGCCAGCAGCTCTGTATTGGCGGATGATGACAATGAGCAGTTCTTC
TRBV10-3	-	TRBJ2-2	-	CAIRAKINRDTGELFF	TGTGCCATCAGAGCTAAGATAAACAGGGACACCGGGGAGCTGTTTTTT
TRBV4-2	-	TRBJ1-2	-	CASSQDTEYYGYTF	TGTGCCAGCAGCCAAGATACAGAGTACTATGGCTACACCTTC
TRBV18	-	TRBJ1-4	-	CASSPAGNEKLFF	TGTGCCAGCTCACCAGCAGGGAATGAAAAACTGTTTTTT
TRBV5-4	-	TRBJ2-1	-	CASSLVGSYNEQFF	TGTGCCAGCAGCTTGGTGGGCAGTTACAATGAGCAGTTCTTC
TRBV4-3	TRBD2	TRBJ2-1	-	CASSLGTSGNNEQFF	TGCGCCAGCAGCCTTGGGACTAGCGGCAACAATGAGCAGTTCTTC
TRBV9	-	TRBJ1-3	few	CASSPRTDSGNTIYF	TGTGCCAGCAGCCCAAGAACAGACTCTGGAAACACCATATATTTT
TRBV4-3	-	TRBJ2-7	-	CASSHWQSYEQYF	TGCGCCAGCAGCCATTGGCAGTCCTACGAGCAGTACTTC
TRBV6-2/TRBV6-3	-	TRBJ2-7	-	CASSYGHVFKQYF	TGTGCCAGCAGTTACGGACACGTTTTTAAGCAGTACTTC
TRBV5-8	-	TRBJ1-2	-	CASSPLEAYGYTF	TGTGCCAGCAGTCCATTGGAGGCCTATGGCTACACCTTC
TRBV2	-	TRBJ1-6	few	CASSLPGRNNSPLHF	TGTGCCAGCAGTCTGCCGGGACGGAATAATTCACCCCTCCACTTT
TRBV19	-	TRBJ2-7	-	CASSTRQGGSYEQYF	TGTGCCAGTAGTACCCGACAGGGAGGCTCCTACGAGCAGTACTTC
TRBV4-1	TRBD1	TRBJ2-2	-	CASSRTTGTGETGELFF	TGCGCCAGCAGCCGGACGACCGGGACAGGGGAGACCGGGGAGCTGTTTTTT
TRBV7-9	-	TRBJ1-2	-	CASSLRSDTNYGYTF	TGTGCCAGCAGCTTACGCTCAGATACTAACTATGGCTACACCTTC
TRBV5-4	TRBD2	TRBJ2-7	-	CASSAGLGYEQYF	TGTGCCAGCAGCGCTGGACTAGGGTACGAGCAGTACTTC
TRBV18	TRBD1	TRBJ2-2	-	CASSLRGLGTGELFF	TGTGCCAGCTCCCTAAGGGGGCTTGGCACCGGGGAGCTGTTTTTT
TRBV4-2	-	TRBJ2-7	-	CASSQDLGIYEQYF	TGTGCCAGCAGCCAAGATCTTGGGATTTACGAGCAGTACTTC
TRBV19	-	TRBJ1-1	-	CASSMVDPLSAEAFF	TGTGCCAGTAGTATGGTGGACCCGCTTAGCGCTGAAGCTTTCTTT
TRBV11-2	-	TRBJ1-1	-	CASSSLGYSEAFF	TGTGCCAGCAGCTCGCTCGGGTACAGTGAAGCTTTCTTT
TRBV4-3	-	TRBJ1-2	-	CASSQDRVGMGYGYTF	TGCGCCAGCAGCCAAGATCGGGTCGGGATGGGCTATGGCTACACCTTC
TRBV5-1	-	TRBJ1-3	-	CASSLRGSDTIYF	TGCGCCAGCAGCTTGAGGGGATCGGACACCATATATTTT
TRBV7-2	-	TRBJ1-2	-	CASSLRLYGYTF	TGTGCCAGCAGCCTTCGGCTATATGGCTACACCTTC
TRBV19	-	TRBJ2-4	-	CASITAENIQYF	TGTGCCAGTATAACAGCGGAAAACATTCAGTACTTC
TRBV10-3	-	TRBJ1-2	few	CAISEGGQNYGYTF	TGTGCCATCAGTGAGGGTGGACAGAACTATGGCTACACCTTC
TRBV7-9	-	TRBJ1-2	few	CASSFGRARAYTF	TGTGCCAGCAGCTTCGGCAGGGCGCGTGCCTACACCTTC
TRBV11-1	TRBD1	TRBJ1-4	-	CASSQTGYSTNEKLFF	TGTGCCAGCAGCCAGACAGGGTACTCAACTAATGAAAAACTGTTTTTT
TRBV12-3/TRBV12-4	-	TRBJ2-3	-	CASSLSSTDTQYF	TGTGCCAGCAGTTTATCGAGCACAGATACGCAGTATTTT